The present entry profiles one T cell receptor (beta chain) with its context. The antigen remains unidentified. The entry originates in a study of T cell repertoires in aging, cancer and after chemotherapy. Whole-study context: Donors were grouped into six age bands spanning 30 or younger through 70 or older.

Unmatched junction bases numbered 2, after V lost 2 bases and J lost 6 bases. CDR1 and CDR2 from the germline V gene are KGHSH and LQKENI. The CDR3 runs 14 residues. Points from the study as a whole: Median generation probability rose over the chemotherapy interval in each cancer cohort, suggesting rebound thymic output. Compared with age-matched healthy donors, untreated hematological or solid cancer patients showed higher blood TCR clonality. Healthy donors lost TCR diversity with age mainly through richness, cancer patients through richness and evenness.

Rearranged V-D-J TRB sequences were amplified with a mixed TRB-A/B primer pool. TCRdb reprocessed the multiplex PCR reads with MiXCR, giving one entry per CDR3 protein. This table holds around 4,000 distinct CDR3 sequences, 25% to 35% found once. The template was genomic DNA from peripheral blood, not RNA. Input material: blood. This TCR derives from a human donor in good health. The chain couples TRBV18 to TRBJ2-7, with TRBD1 matching 12 bases. CDR3 nucleotide sequence: TGTGCCAGCTCACCAGGGACAGGGGGCGCCGAGCAGTACTTC. Protein product: CASSPGTGGAEQYF.